This entry is about one TCR beta chain. This clone has just one count. What this receptor recognizes is not known. Base quality data are lacking; no much larger clone is found one base away. The record originates from a study of shared clonotypes between healthy human individuals (dated by TCRdb to the early 2020s). Background for the entire study: The cohort included three men and two women between 18 and 49 years of age. Libraries were prepared and TCR repertoires were sequenced by different laboratories using diverse techniques, in order to increase sequencing depth and limit assay-specific biases. For each donor, CD4 naive and CD4 memory were each given three plates, CD8 naive was given two plates, and CD8 memory was given one plate. Between about 0.9 and 8.9 billion PBMCs per donor were obtained by leukapheresis. To estimate repertoire size and how much clonotype sharing occurs between individuals, the study deeply sequenced the blood TCR repertoires of about five healthy adults.

The research as a whole found: The small number of donors limited the genetic and exposure-history diversity represented. Based on pairwise subsampling, the degree of clonotype sharing among donors was expected to be affected by sequencing depth. Sampling was limited to blood, and TCR repertoires in tissue likely differ from TCR repertoires in blood. Higher generation probabilities were observed for clonotypes shared by all four sorted-subset donors than for non-shared clonotypes. Naive subsets generally had larger estimated clonotype richness than memory subsets. Rarefaction of sorted-subset datasets indicated incomplete sequencing despite the large sequencing depth. Across a few donors, around 5% of naive CD4, 3.5% of naive CD8, approximately 2.5% of memory CD4, and roughly 0.41% of memory CD8 clonotypes were shared.

Using the deep immunoSEQ assay, multiplex PCR amplified TCR CDR3 regions from genomic DNA. Extracted genomic DNA from each cell subset was spread evenly across all wells of several immunoSEQ 96-well plates, with each plate serving as a replicate. For sorted subsets, each replicate PCR was loaded with 200 to 250 ng genomic DNA, equivalent to 30,000 or so T cell genomes. Purified libraries were measured with a Qubit 3.0 fluorometer, size-checked on a Bioanalyzer 2100, and measured again with the KAPA Library Quantification kit. Each immunoSEQ 96-well plate was sequenced on its own single-read 150-cycle Illumina NextSeq 550 flow cell. In the authors' own workflow: Because the immunoSEQ output held only junctional sequences and lacked quality scores, the filtering could not match the filtering applied to full-length reads. To assign V/J genes and CDR3, sequences were annotated against IMGT germline references using PyIR, a Python wrapper for IgBLAST v1.9. Reads were removed for weak V/J assignments (E-value above 1e-6), missing CDR3, stop codons, out-of-frame junctions, or ambiguous translated residues. V3J clonotypes were defined by identical inferred V gene, J gene, and CDR3 amino acid sequence. Percentage overlap between repertoires was computed as shared unique clonotypes divided by the size of the smaller repertoire. Repertoire richness was assessed with RTK rarefaction, the Chao1 estimator, and Recon v2.1 estimates of unobserved clonotypes. Generation probabilities for all TCRbeta clonotypes obtained by the gDNA method from several donors were computed using OLGA. Entries here come from immuneACCESS through TCRdb and include only in-frame sequences with V and J called. Some clones fail to appear in such tables; in the studies checked, an unresolved V gene covers under half of the shortfall, and the cause of the remainder is unknown. V and J calls and clone size are those listed in that table; D and trimming were worked out from the DNA. The sample profile shows approximately 1.5 million clones; around 98% of them were found once. Of the sample, 0.45% is held by the ten largest clones.

For CDR1 and CDR2, the germline V gene lists SGHVS and FQNEAQ. From its cysteine to its phenylalanine, the CDR3 spans 13 amino acids. CDR3 DNA only is kept here, 39 bases in frame from base 1. Ends trimmed: V by 11 bases, J by 4 bases; bases unmatched to a gene: 8. Donors were healthy HIV-negative adults with no recently reported acute infections or vaccinations. Only Caucasian adults living in Nashville, Tennessee, USA were represented among the donors. CD4+ T cells were enriched through magnetic negative selection, after which naive cells were positively selected on CD45RA and the remaining negative fraction served as the memory subset. Blood was collected by leukapheresis, and PBMCs were isolated by Ficoll-Histopaque density gradient centrifugation and then cryopreserved in liquid nitrogen vapor phase. Purity and quantity of every magnetically sorted T cell population were checked by analytical flow cytometry. From each sorted fraction, genomic DNA was isolated and quantified by UV absorbance on a Nanodrop 2000c.

The chain was built from TRBV7-8 and TRBJ1-5; TRBD1 matches 7 bases in the middle. The source is a man aged 25-40 years in good health. The sample was naive CD4+ T cells sorted from blood. Per the publication, the cell subset or site label means: CD45RA+ positively selected. The DNA sequence reads TGTGCCGTTGGGACAGTTACGAATCAGCCCCAGCATTTT. The translation is CAVGTVTNQPQHF.